This T cell receptor beta chain was observed in a study of T cells in localized non-small cell lung cancer. General study points: Higher T cell density in the blood was associated with longer overall survival, whereas higher adjacent-lung clonality associated with shorter survival.

Assay used: immunoSEQ multiplex PCR; TCRdb lists only in-frame clones, some missing. The sample lists approximately 21,000 clones; about nine tenths were seen once. In regard to this clone: Its specificity is not known.

This clonotype was obtained from a woman aged 35 to 70 with stage I lung adenocarcinoma. The sample in question was peripheral blood, obtained before any cancer treatment.

The CDR3 sequence is CASGSNEQFF. CDR3 in DNA: TGTGCCAGCGGGTCCAATGAGCAGTTCTTC. This chain links TRBV11-3 with TRBJ2-1; D remains ambiguous. The CDR3 totals 10 residues. The germline gives CDR1 SGHNT, CDR2 YENEEA. V was cut by 8 bases and J by 6 bases, with 5 bases left in between.